A single sample gave rise to the 6 T cell receptor beta chains below, sequenced in a study of identical twins. TCRdb re-called the 5' RACE reads with MiXCR, one entry per CDR3 protein. Counted here are a few hundred thousand distinct CDR3 sequences, approximately 14% occurring once; the ten biggest clones make up more than 0.8%. The sample was also reused in another study, on yellow fever vaccine responses in identical twins.

The sample was CD4+ T cells sorted from blood. The receptors were gathered from a woman in her late teens or twenties in good health.

CDR3 nucleotides: TGTGCCAGCAGCCACAAAGGACTAGCCAATGAGCAGTTCTTC. This gives the protein CASSHKGLANEQFF. This chain uses TRBV3-1 with TRBJ2-1, with TRBD2 identical over 8 bases. V was clipped by 3 bases and J by 6 bases; unmatched bases: 4. This CDR3 contains 14 residues. The germline V gene encodes CDR1 LGHDT and CDR2 YNNKEL (reference sequence).

This clonotype was detected ten times or more. The chain is built from TRBV29-1 and TRBJ2-7; no definite D call. V lost 0 bases, J lost 4 bases, and 10 bases lay in between. The CDR3 contains 13 residues. CDR1 is SQVTM and CDR2 is ANQGSEA in the germline V gene. The CDR3 nucleotides read TGCAGCGTTGAAGAGGATGAGTTTTACGAGCAGTACTTC. Amino acid sequence: CSVEEDEFYEQYF.

The V and J genes are TRBV24-1 and TRBJ2-7; 8 nucleotides agree with TRBD1. The CDR3 spans 16 residues. The trim removed 2 bases at V and 2 bases at J, leaving 7 bases unmatched. Germline assignment: CDR1 KGHDR and CDR2 SFDVKD. The CDR3 sequence: CATSDSRGPLTYEQYF. DNA of the CDR3: TGTGCCACCAGTGATTCCAGGGGGCCTTTGACCTACGAGCAGTACTTC.

The V and J genes are TRBV5-1 and TRBJ2-6; 8 nucleotides match TRBD2. Per the germline V gene, CDR1 is SGHRS and CDR2 is YFSETQ. The ends lost 4 bases at V and 0 bases at J; junction bases unmatched: 6. The CDR3 totals 17 residues. For the CDR3, the DNA is TGCGCCAGCAGCCGTCGGGGGGGAAACTCTGGGGCCAACGTCCTGACTTTC. It is translated as CASSRRGGNSGANVLTF. Together with reference TRBV5-1 and TRBJ2-6, the CDR3 gives the full variable domain: KAGVTQTPRYLIKTRGQQVTLSCSPISGHRSVSWYQQTPGQGLQFLFEYFSETQRNKGNFPGRFSGRQFSNSRSEMNVSTLELGDSALYLCASSRRGGNSGANVLTFGAGSRLTVL.

This chain connects TRBV6-5 to TRBJ1-1; a weak D match, TRBD1 (6 bases). Germline V gene data show CDR1 as MNHEY and CDR2 as SVGAGI. V was clipped by 4 bases and J by 3 bases, with 12 bases between them. The CDR3 sequence is 14 residues long. The CDR3 protein is CASSSAGAYTEAFF. The CDR3 coding sequence is TGTGCCAGCAGTTCCGCAGGGGCGTACACTGAAGCTTTCTTT.

The chain couples TRBV20-1 to TRBJ2-7; 7 nucleotides match TRBD2. From germline, CDR1 is DFQATT and CDR2 SNEGSKA (reference sequence). The CDR3 runs 14 residues. V was clipped by 0 bases and J by 2 bases; unmatched bases: 4. Here the CDR3 reads CSAREPREPYEQYF. In nucleotides, the CDR3 is TGCAGTGCTAGAGAACCGCGGGAGCCCTACGAGCAGTACTTC.